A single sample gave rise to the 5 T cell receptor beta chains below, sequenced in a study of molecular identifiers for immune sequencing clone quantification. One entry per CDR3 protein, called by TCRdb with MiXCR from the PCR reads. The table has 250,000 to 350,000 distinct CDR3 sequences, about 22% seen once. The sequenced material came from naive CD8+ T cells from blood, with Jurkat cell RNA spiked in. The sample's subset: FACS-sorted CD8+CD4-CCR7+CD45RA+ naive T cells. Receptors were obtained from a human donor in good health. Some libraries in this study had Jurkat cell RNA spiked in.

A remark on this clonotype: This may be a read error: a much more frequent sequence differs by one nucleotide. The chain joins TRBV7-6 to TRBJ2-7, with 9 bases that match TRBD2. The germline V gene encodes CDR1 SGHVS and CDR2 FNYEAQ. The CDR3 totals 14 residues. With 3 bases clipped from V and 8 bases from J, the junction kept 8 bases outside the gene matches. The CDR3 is CASSFSGSGVKQYF. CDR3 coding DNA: TGTGCCAGCAGCTTTAGCGGGAGCGGGGTCAAGCAGTACTTC.

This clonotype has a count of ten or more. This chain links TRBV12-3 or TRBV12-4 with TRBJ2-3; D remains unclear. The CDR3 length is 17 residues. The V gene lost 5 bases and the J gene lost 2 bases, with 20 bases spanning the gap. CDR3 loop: CASSPHKTPTPTDTQYF. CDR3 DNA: TGTGCCAGCAGTCCCCACAAGACCCCTACGCCCACAGATACGCAGTATTTT.

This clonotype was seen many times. The CDR3 reads CASSSGGGEFQQYF. The CDR3 bases are TGTGCCAGCTCCTCGGGAGGGGGGGAGTTTCAGCAGTACTTC. V and J are TRBV12-3 or TRBV12-4 and TRBJ2-7; 8 nucleotides agree with TRBD2. The length of the CDR3 is 14 residues. The V gene end was trimmed by 8 bases and the J gene end by 8 bases; junction bases not matched to a gene: 14.

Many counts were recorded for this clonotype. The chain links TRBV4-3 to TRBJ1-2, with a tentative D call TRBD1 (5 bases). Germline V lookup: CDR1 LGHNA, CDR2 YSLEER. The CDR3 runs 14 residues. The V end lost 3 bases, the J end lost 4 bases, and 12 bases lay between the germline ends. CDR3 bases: TGCGCCAGCAGCCACCGGGACCGACTCTATGGCTACACCTTC. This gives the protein CASSHRDRLYGYTF.

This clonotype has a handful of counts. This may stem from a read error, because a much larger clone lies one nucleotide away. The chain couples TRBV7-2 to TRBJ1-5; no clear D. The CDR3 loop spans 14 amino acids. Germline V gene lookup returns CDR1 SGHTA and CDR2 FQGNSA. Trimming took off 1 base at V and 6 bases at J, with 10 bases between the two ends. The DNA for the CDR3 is TGTGCCAGCAGCTTAGGGGAAAGACGTCAGCCCCAGCATTTT. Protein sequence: CASSLGERRQPQHF.